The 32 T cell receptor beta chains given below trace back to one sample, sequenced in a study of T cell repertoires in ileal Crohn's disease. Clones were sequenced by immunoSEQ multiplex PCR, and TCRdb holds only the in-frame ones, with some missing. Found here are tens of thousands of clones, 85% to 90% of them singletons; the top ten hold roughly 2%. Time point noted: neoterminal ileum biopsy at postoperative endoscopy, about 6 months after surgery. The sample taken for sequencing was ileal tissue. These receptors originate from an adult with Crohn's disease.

The CDR3 sequence is CASSLDSSGRAFRSDEQFF. The CDR3, as DNA: TGCGCCAGCAGCCTGGACTCTAGCGGGAGGGCCTTCCGCTCAGATGAGCAGTTCTTC. The chain couples TRBV4-1 to TRBJ2-1, with TRBD2 matching over 12 bases. The CDR3 loop spans 19 amino acids. The V gene end was trimmed by 4 bases and the J gene end by 8 bases; junction bases not matched to a gene: 18. Germline V lookup: CDR1 MGHRA, CDR2 YSYEKL.

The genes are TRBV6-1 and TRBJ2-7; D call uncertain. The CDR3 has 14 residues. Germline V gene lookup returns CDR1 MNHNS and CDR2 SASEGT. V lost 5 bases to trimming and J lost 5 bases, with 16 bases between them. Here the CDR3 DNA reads TGTGCCAGCAGTCCGGCCGCGCTGGAGAACGAGCAGTACTTC. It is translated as CASSPAALENEQYF.

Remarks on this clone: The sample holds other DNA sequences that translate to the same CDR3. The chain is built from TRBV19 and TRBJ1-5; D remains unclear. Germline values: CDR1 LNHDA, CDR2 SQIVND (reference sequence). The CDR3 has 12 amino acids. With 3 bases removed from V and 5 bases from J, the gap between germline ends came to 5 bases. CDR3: CASSIPYQPQHF. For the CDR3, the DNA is TGTGCCAGTAGTATCCCCTATCAGCCCCAGCATTTT. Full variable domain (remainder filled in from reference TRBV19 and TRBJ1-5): DGGITQSPKYLFRKEGQNVTLSCEQNLNHDAMYWYRQDPGQGLRLIYYSQIVNDFQKGDIAEGYSVSREKKESFPLTVTSAQKNPTAFYLCASSIPYQPQHFGDGTRLSIL.

CDR3 DNA: TGTGCCAGCTCACCGGAGTTTGATTATGGCTACACCTTC. Its translation: CASSPEFDYGYTF. The V call is TRBV18, the J call TRBJ1-2; no reliable D call. CDR1 is KGHSH, CDR2 LQKENI, per germline. V shed 3 bases and J shed 5 bases, with 10 bases lying between them. The CDR3 length is 13 residues.

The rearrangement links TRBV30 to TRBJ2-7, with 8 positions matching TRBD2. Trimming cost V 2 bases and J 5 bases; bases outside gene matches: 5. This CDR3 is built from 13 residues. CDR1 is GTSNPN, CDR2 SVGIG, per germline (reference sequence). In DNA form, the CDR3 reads TGTGCCTGGAGTCTGAGCGGGAGTAACGAGCAGTACTTC. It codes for CAWSLSGSNEQYF.

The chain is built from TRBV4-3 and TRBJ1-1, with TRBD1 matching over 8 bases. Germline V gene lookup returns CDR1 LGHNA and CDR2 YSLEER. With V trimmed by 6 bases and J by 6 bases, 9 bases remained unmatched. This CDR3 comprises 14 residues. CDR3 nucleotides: TGCGCCAGCAGACTAGACAGGGGAGGGTCTGAAGCTTTCTTT. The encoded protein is CASRLDRGGSEAFF.

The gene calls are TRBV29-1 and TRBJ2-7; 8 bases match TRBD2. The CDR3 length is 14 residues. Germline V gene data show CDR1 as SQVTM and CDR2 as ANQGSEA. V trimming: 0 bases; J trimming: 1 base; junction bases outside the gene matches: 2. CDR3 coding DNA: TGCAGCGTTGAAGATCCGGGAGGGTCCTACGAGCAGTACTTC. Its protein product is CSVEDPGGSYEQYF.

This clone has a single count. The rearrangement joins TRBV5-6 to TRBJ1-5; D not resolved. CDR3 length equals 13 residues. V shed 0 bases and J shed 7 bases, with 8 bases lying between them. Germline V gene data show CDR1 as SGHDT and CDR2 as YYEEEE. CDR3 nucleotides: TGTGCCAGCAGCTTGGCCGCGGGACAGCCCCAGCATTTT. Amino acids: CASSLAAGQPQHF.

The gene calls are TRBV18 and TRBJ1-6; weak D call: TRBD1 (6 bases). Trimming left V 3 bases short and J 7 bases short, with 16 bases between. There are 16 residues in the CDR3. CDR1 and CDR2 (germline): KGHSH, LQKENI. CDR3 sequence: CASSPREQGVNSPLHF. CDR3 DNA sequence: TGTGCCAGCTCACCGCGAGAACAGGGAGTCAATTCACCCCTCCACTTT.

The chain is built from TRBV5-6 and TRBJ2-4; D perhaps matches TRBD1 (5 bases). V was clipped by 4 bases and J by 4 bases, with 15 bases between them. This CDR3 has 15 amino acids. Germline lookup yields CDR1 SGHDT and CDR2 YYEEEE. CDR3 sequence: CASSDGRDWKNIQYF. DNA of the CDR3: TGTGCCAGCAGCGACGGCAGGGATTGGAAAAACATTCAGTACTTC.

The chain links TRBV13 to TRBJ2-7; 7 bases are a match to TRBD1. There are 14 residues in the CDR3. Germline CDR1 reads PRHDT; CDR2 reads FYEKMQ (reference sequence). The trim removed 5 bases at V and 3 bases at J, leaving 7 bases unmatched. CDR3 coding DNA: TGTGCCAGCAGCCAATTGGGACAGAACTACGAGCAGTACTTC. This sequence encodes CASSQLGQNYEQYF.

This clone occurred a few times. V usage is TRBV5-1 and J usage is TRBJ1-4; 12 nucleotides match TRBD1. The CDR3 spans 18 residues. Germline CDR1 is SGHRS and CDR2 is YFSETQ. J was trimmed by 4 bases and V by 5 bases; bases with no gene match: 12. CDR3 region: CASSSGQGALEYNEKLFF. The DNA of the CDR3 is TGCGCCAGCAGTTCGGGACAGGGGGCATTGGAGTATAATGAAAAACTGTTTTTT.

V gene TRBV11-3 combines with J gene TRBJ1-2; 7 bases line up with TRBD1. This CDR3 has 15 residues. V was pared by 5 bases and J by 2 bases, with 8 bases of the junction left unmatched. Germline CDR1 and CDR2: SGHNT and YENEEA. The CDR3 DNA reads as TGTGCCAGCAGCCATCGACAGGGTATGAACTATGGCTACACCTTC. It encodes CASSHRQGMNYGYTF.

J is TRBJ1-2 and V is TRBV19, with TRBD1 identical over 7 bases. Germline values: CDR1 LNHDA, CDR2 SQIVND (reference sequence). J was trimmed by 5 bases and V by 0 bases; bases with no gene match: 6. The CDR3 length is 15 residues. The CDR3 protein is CASSIDLAGGYGYTF. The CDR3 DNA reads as TGTGCCAGTAGTATAGATCTGGCAGGGGGTTATGGCTACACCTTC. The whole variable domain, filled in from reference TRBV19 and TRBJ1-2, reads DGGITQSPKYLFRKEGQNVTLSCEQNLNHDAMYWYRQDPGQGLRLIYYSQIVNDFQKGDIAEGYSVSREKKESFPLTVTSAQKNPTAFYLCASSIDLAGGYGYTFGSGTRLTVV.

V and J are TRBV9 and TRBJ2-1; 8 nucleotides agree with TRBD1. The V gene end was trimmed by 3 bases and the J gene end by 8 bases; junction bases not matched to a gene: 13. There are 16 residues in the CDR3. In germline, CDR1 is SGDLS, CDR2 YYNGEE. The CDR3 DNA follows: TGTGCCAGCAGCGCAACAGGGGGATTGCTGTATCATGAGCAGTTCTTC. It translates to CASSATGGLLYHEQFF. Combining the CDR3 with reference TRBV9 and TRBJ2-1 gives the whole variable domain DSGVTQTPKHLITATGQRVTLRCSPRSGDLSVYWYQQSLDQGLQFLIQYYNGEERAKGNILERFSAQQFPDLHSELNLSSLELGDSALYFCASSATGGLLYHEQFFGPGTRLTVL.

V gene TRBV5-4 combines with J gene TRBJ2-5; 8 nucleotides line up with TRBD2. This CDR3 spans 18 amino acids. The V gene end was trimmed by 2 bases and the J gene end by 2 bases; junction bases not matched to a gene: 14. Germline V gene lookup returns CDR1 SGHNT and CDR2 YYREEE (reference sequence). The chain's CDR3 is CASSLPGRVAGPQETQYF. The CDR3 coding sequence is TGTGCCAGCAGCTTACCCGGGAGGGTGGCGGGACCTCAAGAGACCCAGTACTTC.

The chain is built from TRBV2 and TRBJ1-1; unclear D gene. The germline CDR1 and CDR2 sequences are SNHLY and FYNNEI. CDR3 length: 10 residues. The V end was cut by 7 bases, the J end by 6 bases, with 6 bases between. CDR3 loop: CASTQAEAFF. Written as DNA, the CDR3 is TGTGCCAGCACCCAGGCTGAAGCTTTCTTT.

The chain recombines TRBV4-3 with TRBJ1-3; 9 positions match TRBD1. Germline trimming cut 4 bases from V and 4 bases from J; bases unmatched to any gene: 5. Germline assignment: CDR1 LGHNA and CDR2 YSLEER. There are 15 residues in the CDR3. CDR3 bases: TGCGCCAGCAGCCCGGGACAGGGACGGGGAAACACCATATATTTT. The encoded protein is CASSPGQGRGNTIYF.

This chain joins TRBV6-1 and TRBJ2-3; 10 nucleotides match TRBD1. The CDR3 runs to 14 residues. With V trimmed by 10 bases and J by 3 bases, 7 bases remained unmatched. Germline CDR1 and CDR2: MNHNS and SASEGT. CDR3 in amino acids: CATEPGQGTDTQYF. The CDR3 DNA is TGTGCCACGGAACCGGGACAGGGGACAGATACGCAGTATTTT.

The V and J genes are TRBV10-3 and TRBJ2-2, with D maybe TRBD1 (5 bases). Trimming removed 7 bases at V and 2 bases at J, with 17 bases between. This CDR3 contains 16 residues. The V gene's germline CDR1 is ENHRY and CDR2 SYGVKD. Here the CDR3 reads CAITRNQGSNTGELFF. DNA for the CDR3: TGTGCCATCACCCGAAATCAGGGTTCCAACACCGGGGAGCTGTTTTTT.

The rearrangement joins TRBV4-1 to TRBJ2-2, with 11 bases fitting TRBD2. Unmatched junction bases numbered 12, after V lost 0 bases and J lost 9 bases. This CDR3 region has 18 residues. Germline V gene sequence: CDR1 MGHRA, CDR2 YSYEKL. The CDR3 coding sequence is TGCGCCAGCAGCCAAGAGGCTAGCGGGGGGTCTTCTCGATGGGAGCTGTTTTTT. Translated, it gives CASSQEASGGSSRWELFF.

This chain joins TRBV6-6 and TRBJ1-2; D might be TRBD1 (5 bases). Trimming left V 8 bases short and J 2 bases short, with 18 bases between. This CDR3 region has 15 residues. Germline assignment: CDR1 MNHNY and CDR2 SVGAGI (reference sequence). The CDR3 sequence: CASGGWSGGNYGYTF. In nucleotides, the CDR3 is TGTGCCAGCGGGGGGTGGTCAGGCGGAAACTATGGCTACACCTTC.

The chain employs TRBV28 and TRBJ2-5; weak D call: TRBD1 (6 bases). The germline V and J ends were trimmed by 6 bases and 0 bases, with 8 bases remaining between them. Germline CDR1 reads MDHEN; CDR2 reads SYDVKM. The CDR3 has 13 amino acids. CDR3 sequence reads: CASSWTDQETQYF. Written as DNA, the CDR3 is TGTGCCAGCAGCTGGACAGACCAAGAGACCCAGTACTTC.

The CDR3 sequence is CASSSYTGGLFYEQYF. In DNA form, the CDR3 reads TGTGCCAGCAGCTCTTACACAGGGGGACTTTTCTACGAGCAGTACTTC. This chain joins TRBV5-4 and TRBJ2-7; 8 nucleotides line up with TRBD1. CDR1 SGHNT and CDR2 YYREEE come from the germline V gene (reference sequence). The CDR3 spans 16 residues. V was clipped by 3 bases and J by 3 bases; unmatched bases: 11.

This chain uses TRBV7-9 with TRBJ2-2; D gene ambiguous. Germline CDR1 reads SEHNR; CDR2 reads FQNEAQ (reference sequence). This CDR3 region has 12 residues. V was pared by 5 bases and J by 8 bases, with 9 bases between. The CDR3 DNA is TGTGCCAGCAGCCCAGATTGGGGGGAGCTGTTTTTT. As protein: CASSPDWGELFF.

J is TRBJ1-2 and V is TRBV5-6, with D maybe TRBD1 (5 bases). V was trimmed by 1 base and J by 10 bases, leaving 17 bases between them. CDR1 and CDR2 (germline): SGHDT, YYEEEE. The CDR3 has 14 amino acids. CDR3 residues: CASSLKGLLGDYTF. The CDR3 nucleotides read TGTGCCAGCAGCTTGAAGGGGCTCCTCGGAGACTACACCTTC.

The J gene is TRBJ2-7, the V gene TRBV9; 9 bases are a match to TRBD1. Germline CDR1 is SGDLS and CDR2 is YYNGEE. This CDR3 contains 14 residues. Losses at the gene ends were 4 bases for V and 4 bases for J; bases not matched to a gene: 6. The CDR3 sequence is CASSRTGEIYEQYF. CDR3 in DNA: TGTGCCAGCAGCCGGACAGGGGAGATTTACGAGCAGTACTTC.

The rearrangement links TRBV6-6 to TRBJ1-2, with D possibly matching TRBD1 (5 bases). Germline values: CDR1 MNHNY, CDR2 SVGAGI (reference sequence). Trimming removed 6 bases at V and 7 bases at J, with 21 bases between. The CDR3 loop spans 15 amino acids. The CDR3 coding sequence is TGTGCCAGCAGAATAATACGCAGATTCAGGGCTGGCTACACCTTC. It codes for CASRIIRRFRAGYTF.

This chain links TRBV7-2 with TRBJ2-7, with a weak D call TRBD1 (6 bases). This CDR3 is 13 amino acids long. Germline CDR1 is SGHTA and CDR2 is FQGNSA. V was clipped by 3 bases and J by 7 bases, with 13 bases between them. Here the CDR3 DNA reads TGTGCCAGCAGCTTGGGGGCGCAGCAGGAGCAGTACTTC. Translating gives CASSLGAQQEQYF. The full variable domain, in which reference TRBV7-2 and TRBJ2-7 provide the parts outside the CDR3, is GAGVSQSPSNKVTEKGKDVELRCDPISGHTALYWYRQSLGQGLEFLIYFQGNSAPDKSGLPSDRFSAERTGGSVSTLTIQRTQQEDSAVYLCASSLGAQQEQYFGPGTRLTVT.

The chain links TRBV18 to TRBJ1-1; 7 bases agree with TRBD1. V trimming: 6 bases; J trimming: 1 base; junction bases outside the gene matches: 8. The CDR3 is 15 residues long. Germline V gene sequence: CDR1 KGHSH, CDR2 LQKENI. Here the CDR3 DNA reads TGTGCCAGCTCCTCCGCAGGGACAGCGAACACTGAAGCTTTCTTT. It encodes CASSSAGTANTEAFF. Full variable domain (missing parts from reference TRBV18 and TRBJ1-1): NAGVMQNPRHLVRRRGQEARLRCSPMKGHSHVYWYRQLPEEGLKFMVYLQKENIIDESGMPKERFSAEFPKEGPSILRIQQVVRGDSAAYFCASSSAGTANTEAFFGQGTRLTVV.

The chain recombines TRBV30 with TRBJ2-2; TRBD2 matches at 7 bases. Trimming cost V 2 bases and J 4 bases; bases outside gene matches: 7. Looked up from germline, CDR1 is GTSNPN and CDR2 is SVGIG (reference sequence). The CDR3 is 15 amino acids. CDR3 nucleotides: TGTGCCTGGAGTAGTGTGGGAGGGCCCACCGGGGAGCTGTTTTTT. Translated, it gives CAWSSVGGPTGELFF.

The CDR3 DNA is TGTGCCAGCAGTCCGGGGACAGTAACTGAAGCTTTCTTT. Translating gives CASSPGTVTEAFF. The chain links TRBV28 to TRBJ1-1; 7 bases match TRBD1. The J segment lost 5 bases and the V segment lost 5 bases, leaving 5 bases of the junction unmatched. Germline V gene sequence: CDR1 MDHEN, CDR2 SYDVKM. The CDR3 extends over 13 amino acids.